This T cell receptor (beta chain) was sequenced during a study of CD8 T cells in Susac syndrome (dated by TCRdb to about 2019). Background for the entire study: Among the Susac syndrome patients who were sequenced, clinically active disease was present in six and clinical remission was observed in under ten. At blood withdrawal, Susac syndrome patients were therapy-naive, treated with corticosteroids (with IVIg additionally given to some), or treated with IVIg alone. Repertoire sequencing was used to test whether CD8+ T cell activation and differentiation in Susac syndrome was antigen driven. The paper's findings and limits, for the study overall: The CD4+ T cell repertoire of patients with Susac syndrome showed no detectable clonal expansion. The study acknowledged that relatively few individuals were included in the TCR sequencing and HLA analysis.

RNA was extracted with the RNeasy kit and 0.5 to 1 ug was reverse transcribed using random hexamers. The immunoSEQ multiplex PCR assay, covering 54 Vbeta and 13 Jbeta segments, was used to amplify TCR beta CDR3 regions. To correct PCR amplification bias, a synthetic template baseline was used for both primer optimization and computational correction. Per the original workflow: Reads were annotated to V, D and J genes according to IMGT and were analyzed with immunoSEQ Analyzer, with only productive sequences retained. Clonality was computed as one minus Shannon entropy normalized by log2 of the number of productive unique sequences. For each patient and control, public and private clones were evaluated within the 100 most prevalent clones. A clone was defined as Susac-specific if it was absent from the healthy and MS cohorts, from over a thousand published viral clones and from other ImmuneACCESS disease sequences. TCRdb ran its own pipeline on the public reads, namely fastp trimming at Q25 and MiXCR clone calling, and kept in-frame beta chains. Each entry merges the rows of one CDR3 protein and shows their most common DNA and genes. The authors' filters were not applied to this entry. The sample yields 200,000 to 250,000 distinct CDR3 sequences; 94% were counted once. The ten largest clones take up 0.15% of the sample.

Regarding this clonotype: The specificity of this receptor is unknown. No quality values exist for individual bases; no much larger clone is one base distant.

According to the germline V gene (reference sequence), CDR1 reads DFQATT and CDR2 reads SNEGSKA. V has 6 bases trimmed and J has 3 bases trimmed; junction bases matching no gene number 9. From cysteine to phenylalanine, the CDR3 is 14 amino acids long. The DNA shown is the 42-base CDR3, in frame from base 1. Peripheral blood CD8+ and CD4+ T cells from healthy donors, Susac syndrome patients and multiple sclerosis patients were profiled using high-throughput TCR beta sequencing. The Susac syndrome patients fulfilled recently defined diagnostic criteria for definite or probable disease. Bulk CD8+ and CD4+ T cells were purified magnetically by negative isolation, whereas CD8+ TEMRA cells were enriched by FACS. Blood was drawn into EDTA tubes, processed within 24 hours, and PBMCs were isolated by density gradient centrifugation. PBMCs destined for TCR sequencing were cryopreserved in liquid nitrogen and later thawed in a 37 °C water bath. Purity of sorted or isolated CD4+, CD8+ and CD8+ TEMRA cells was at least 90%.

This sequence originates from a human donor with Susac syndrome. Sequencing was done on a sample of CD4+ T cells from PBMCs. Recombination linked TRBV20-1 to TRBJ1-1; 8 middle bases align to TRBD1. The bases are TGCAGTGCGCCTCAAACAGGGGGTGACACTGAAGCTTTCTTT. It encodes CSAPQTGGDTEAFF.